A single sample gave rise to the 21 T cell receptor beta chains below, sequenced in a study of T cells in Graves' hyperthyroidism and ophthalmopathy. TCR beta CDR3 sequences were amplified from RNA transcripts. The study used the HTBI primer set for a first-round RT-PCR of the TCR CDR3. TCRdb processed the multiplex PCR reads anew with MiXCR; each CDR3 protein has one entry. The table lists approximately 720,000 distinct CDR3 sequences, around 19% of them singletons, with over 15% in the top ten. Material: blood. These receptor sequences come from a woman in her forties or fifties with Graves' hyperthyroidism that later progressed to Graves' ophthalmopathy.

The chain employs TRBV6-1 and TRBJ1-3; D not certain. Germline CDR1 is MNHNS and CDR2 is SASEGT. V was shortened by 11 bases and J by 1 base, with 18 bases between the two germline ends. The CDR3 length is 15 residues. The CDR3 DNA reads as TGTGCCGGCACCCCAATCGGATCTTCTGGAAACACCATATATTTT. Translated: CAGTPIGSSGNTIYF.

The chain has TRBV12-3 or TRBV12-4 and TRBJ1-5; TRBD1 might be the D (5 bases). Trimming cost V 1 base and J 7 bases, with 14 bases left between them. This CDR3 has 15 amino acids. As DNA, the CDR3 is TGTGCCAGCAGTTTAGGCCAGGACATGGTCCAGCCCCAGCATTTT. It translates to CASSLGQDMVQPQHF.

In its sample, this clonotype was seen a few times. CDR3 DNA: TGTGCCAGCAGATACCTAGCGGGGGGGCCTGAGACCCAGTACTTC. Translated, it gives CASRYLAGGPETQYF. The chain carries TRBV2 and TRBJ2-5; 12 nucleotides match TRBD2. The CDR3 sequence is 15 residues long. From germline, CDR1 is SNHLY and CDR2 FYNNEI. The J segment lost 5 bases and the V segment lost 6 bases, leaving 7 bases of the junction unmatched.

This clonotype has at least ten counts. The chain combines TRBV12-3 or TRBV12-4 with TRBJ1-1; D gene unclear. V was trimmed by 7 bases and J by 11 bases, leaving 14 bases between them. This CDR3 region has 11 residues. The CDR3 DNA follows: TGTGCCAGCACCTCTAAGAACGATGCTTTCTTT. Protein sequence: CASTSKNDAFF.

The J gene is TRBJ1-6, the V gene TRBV5-4; TRBD1 might be the D (5 bases). V was cut by 5 bases and J by 7 bases, with 16 bases left in between. The CDR3 has 15 amino acids. Germline loops: CDR1 SGHNT, CDR2 YYREEE (reference sequence). Here the CDR3 reads CASSHRRGDNSPLHF. For the CDR3, the DNA is TGTGCCAGCAGTCACAGAAGAGGGGACAATTCACCCCTCCACTTT.

This clonotype was seen ten or more times. The chain is built from TRBV5-5 and TRBJ2-5; D unresolved. The V gene lost 4 bases and the J gene lost 3 bases, with 7 bases spanning the gap. This CDR3 is 12 amino acids long. From germline, CDR1 is SGHKS and CDR2 YYEKEE (reference sequence). The CDR3 here is CASSRPEETQYF. CDR3 nucleotides: TGTGCCAGCAGCCGCCCGGAAGAGACCCAGTACTTC.

Ten or more counts support this clonotype. The chain employs TRBV20-1 and TRBJ1-1; a weak D match, TRBD1 (5 bases). The CDR3 is 11 amino acids. The V end lost 3 bases, the J end lost 7 bases, and 9 bases lay between the germline ends. Germline V CDR1 and CDR2: DFQATT, SNEGSKA (reference sequence). In nucleotides, the CDR3 is TGCAGTGCTAGTAGAAGGGGTGAAGCTTTCTTT. Translating gives CSASRRGEAFF.

This clonotype occurred many times. The V and J genes are TRBV12-3 or TRBV12-4 and TRBJ1-1; maybe TRBD1 (5 bases). CDR3 length: 13 residues. V shed 5 bases and J shed 5 bases, with 12 bases lying between them. The DNA of the CDR3 is TGTGCCAGCAGTGCAGGGAGGAAGACTGAAGCTTTCTTT. Protein product: CASSAGRKTEAFF.

The chain links TRBV7-9 to TRBJ2-2, with a tentative D call TRBD2 (5 bases). This CDR3 has 14 residues. Germline CDR1 SEHNR, CDR2 FQNEAQ (reference sequence). V lost 5 bases and J 4 bases, leaving 11 bases between the germline ends. Here the CDR3 reads CASSPPRATGELFF. The CDR3 DNA sequence: TGTGCCAGCAGCCCACCGAGGGCCACCGGGGAGCTGTTTTTT.

There are many counts of this clonotype. The rearrangement uses TRBV3-1 and TRBJ2-5; the match to TRBD2 covers 9 bases. Germline V lookup: CDR1 LGHDT, CDR2 YNNKEL (reference sequence). The CDR3 runs 16 residues. Unmatched junction bases numbered 6, after V lost 0 bases and J lost 4 bases. CDR3 protein: CASSQDPSGDSETQYF. CDR3 nucleotides: TGTGCCAGCAGCCAAGATCCTAGCGGGGACTCAGAGACCCAGTACTTC.

This clonotype appeared a few times. The V gene is TRBV6-5, the J gene TRBJ1-1, with unresolved D. CDR1 is MNHEY and CDR2 is SVGAGI in the germline V gene. This CDR3 region has 13 residues. V was trimmed by 2 bases and J by 1 base, leaving 5 bases between them. The CDR3 protein is CASSYAKNTEAFF. Here the CDR3 DNA reads TGTGCCAGCAGTTACGCGAAGAACACTGAAGCTTTCTTT.

Points on this clonotype: The germline gene is not matched at one end of the junction; a read error may be the cause. The gene calls are TRBV18 and TRBJ1-1; a weak D match, TRBD1 (6 bases). The germline CDR1 and CDR2 sequences are KGHSH and LQKENI. The CDR3 is 12 amino acids. CDR3: CASPPGVTEAFF. For the CDR3, the DNA is TGTGCCAGCCCACCAGGGGTCACTGAAGCTTTCTTT.

This clonotype occurred a few times. The rearrangement links TRBV4-1 to TRBJ2-1; D gene uncertain. The CDR3 runs 14 residues. With 1 base removed from V and 10 bases from J, the gap between germline ends came to 14 bases. Germline V lookup: CDR1 MGHRA, CDR2 YSYEKL. The CDR3 region is CASSQVPFGMEQFF. For the CDR3, the DNA is TGCGCCAGCAGCCAAGTCCCGTTCGGTATGGAGCAGTTCTTC.

The J gene is TRBJ2-7, the V gene TRBV10-3; 9 positions match TRBD1. Trimming cost V 7 bases and J 5 bases; bases outside gene matches: 9. The CDR3 is 14 residues long. CDR1 is ENHRY and CDR2 is SYGVKD in the germline V gene. The DNA for the CDR3 is TGTGCCATCAATACCGACAGGGGGGTACACGAGCAGTACTTC. Its translation is CAINTDRGVHEQYF.

This clonotype occurred many times. The chain carries TRBV2 and TRBJ1-5; D unresolved. The CDR3 totals 13 residues. The germline V gene encodes CDR1 SNHLY and CDR2 FYNNEI. V was cut by 2 bases and J by 2 bases, with 4 bases left in between. CDR3 coding DNA: TGTGCCAGCAGTGAATACGGCAATCAGCCCCAGCATTTT. The encoded protein is CASSEYGNQPQHF.

There are a few counts of this clonotype. The chain links TRBV20-1 to TRBJ1-1; D is perhaps TRBD1 (5 bases). The ends were cut back, 5 bases at V and 4 bases at J, with 14 bases in the middle. The length of the CDR3 is 13 residues. CDR1 is DFQATT, CDR2 SNEGSKA, per germline (reference sequence). As DNA, the CDR3 is TGCAGTGCTCCAAGGCAGGGAGGCACTGAAGCTTTCTTT. This codes for CSAPRQGGTEAFF.

In its sample, this clonotype was seen many times. This chain connects TRBV18 to TRBJ2-3; 7 bases align to TRBD2. V gave up 2 bases and J gave up 4 bases; unmatched junction bases: 6. The CDR3 has 15 amino acids. CDR1 KGHSH and CDR2 LQKENI come from the germline V gene. CDR3 nucleotide sequence: TGTGCCAGCTCACCATTAGGACTAGTACCAGATACGCAGTATTTT. Translated: CASSPLGLVPDTQYF.

This clonotype was seen many times. This chain uses TRBV2 with TRBJ2-7; D could derive from TRBD1 or TRBD2 (5 bases each). The CDR3 is made up of 15 amino acids. Looked up from germline, CDR1 is SNHLY and CDR2 is FYNNEI. Trimming cost V 3 bases and J 1 base, with 13 bases left between them. This chain's CDR3 is CASSERQGRSYEQYF. The CDR3 DNA reads as TGTGCCAGCAGTGAGAGGCAGGGACGGTCCTACGAGCAGTACTTC.

This rearrangement joins TRBV4-2 to TRBJ1-6; 10 bases line up with TRBD1. Trimming at V came to 2 bases and at J to 0 bases, leaving 7 bases not matched to a gene. The CDR3 length is 19 residues. Germline CDR1 is LGHNA and CDR2 is YNFKEQ. In DNA, the CDR3 is TGTGCCAGCAGCCAACCCGGGACAGGGGCTCGCTCCTATAATTCACCCCTCCACTTT. Translation gives CASSQPGTGARSYNSPLHF.

This clonotype occurred once. V gene TRBV19 combines with J gene TRBJ2-3; D remains unclear. CDR1 LNHDA and CDR2 SQIVND come from the germline V gene (reference sequence). V lost 1 base and J lost 4, with 6 bases in between. The CDR3 is 13 residues long. The CDR3: CASSIAASDTQYF. The CDR3 nucleotides read TGTGCCAGTAGTATAGCAGCCTCAGATACGCAGTATTTT.

This clonotype showed up just once. The chain combines TRBV10-2 with TRBJ1-4, with D hard to call. The CDR3 runs 14 residues. The V end lost 6 bases, the J end lost 8 bases, and 16 bases lay between the germline ends. Germline V lookup: CDR1 WSHSY, CDR2 SAAADI. CDR3 amino acids: CASRETRDKEKLFF. CDR3 DNA sequence: TGCGCCAGCAGGGAGACAAGAGACAAGGAAAAACTGTTTTTT.